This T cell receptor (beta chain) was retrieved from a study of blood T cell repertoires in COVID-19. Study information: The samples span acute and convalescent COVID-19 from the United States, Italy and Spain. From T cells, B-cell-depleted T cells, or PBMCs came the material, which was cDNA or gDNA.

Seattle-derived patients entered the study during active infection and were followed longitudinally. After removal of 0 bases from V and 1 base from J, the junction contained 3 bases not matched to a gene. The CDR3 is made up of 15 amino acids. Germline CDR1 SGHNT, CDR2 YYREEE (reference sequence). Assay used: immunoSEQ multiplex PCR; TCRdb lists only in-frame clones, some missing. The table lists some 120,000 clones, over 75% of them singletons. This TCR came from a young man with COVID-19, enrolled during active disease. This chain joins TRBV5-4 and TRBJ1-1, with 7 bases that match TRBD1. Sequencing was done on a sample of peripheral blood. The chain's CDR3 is CASSLGGGANTEAFF. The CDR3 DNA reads TGTGCCAGCAGCTTGGGAGGGGGCGCGAACACTGAAGCTTTCTTT.